This T cell receptor beta chain comes out of a study of T cell changes during pregnancy in multiple sclerosis. V lost 4 bases and J lost 0, with 19 bases in between. Germline assignment: CDR1 SGHNT and CDR2 YENEEA. This CDR3 region has 18 residues. This clone has only one observation. The data were produced by immunoSEQ multiplex PCR, yet TCRdb's version contains in-frame clones alone and is incomplete. The sample includes 45,000 to 65,000 clones, 80% to 95% of them seen just once. This clonotype originated in a female donor with multiple sclerosis, enrolled in a pregnancy study. The material was CD4+ T cells from peripheral blood mononuclear cells, obtained in the third trimester of pregnancy. This chain uses TRBV11-3 with TRBJ1-5; D is perhaps TRBD1 (6 bases). Here the CDR3 reads CASSSGQALYYSNQPQHF. The CDR3 bases are TGTGCCAGCAGCTCGGGACAAGCCCTGTATTATAGCAATCAGCCCCAGCATTTT.